In this sample, the clone carrying this TCR beta chain turned up many times. Its antigen is unidentified. Both TCR beta VDJ combination and CDR3 sequence profiling were carried out. Genomic DNA was the template for this profiling. TCRdb re-called the reads through MiXCR, storing one row per CDR3 protein. This sample yields 150,000 to 200,000 distinct CDR3 sequences, of which under 75% are seen a single time; about 48% belongs to the top ten. The sample belongs to a study of CD8+CD57+ T cells in acquired aplastic anemia. Study background: 3 to 3.5 ug was the average amount of DNA from sorted CD4+ and CD8+ cells.

Findings and caveats of the study: Patients and controls were found to share approximately 31 CD8+ CDR3 sequences.

CDR3 length: 12 amino acids. V was clipped by 3 bases and J by 2 bases, with 5 bases between them. The V call is TRBV12-3 or TRBV12-4, the J call TRBJ2-7, with D unclear. The sequenced sample consisted of sorted CD4+, CD8+, or CD8+CD57+ T cells (not recorded which) from PBMCs. The receptor was derived from a human donor in good health. CDR3 DNA sequence: TGTGCCAGCAGTTTGTCCGCCTACGAGCAGTACTTC. It specifies CASSLSAYEQYF.